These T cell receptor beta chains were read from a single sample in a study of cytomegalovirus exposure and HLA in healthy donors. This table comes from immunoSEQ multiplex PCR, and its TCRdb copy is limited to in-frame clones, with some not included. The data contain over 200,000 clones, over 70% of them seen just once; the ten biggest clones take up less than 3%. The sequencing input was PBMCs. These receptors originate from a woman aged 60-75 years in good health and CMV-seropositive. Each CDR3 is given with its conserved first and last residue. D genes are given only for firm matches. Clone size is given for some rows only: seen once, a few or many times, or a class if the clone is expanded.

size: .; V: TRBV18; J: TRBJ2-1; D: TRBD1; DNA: TGTGCCAGCTCACCAGGGACAGGGGCCTACAATGAGCAGTTCTTC; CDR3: CASSPGTGAYNEQFF
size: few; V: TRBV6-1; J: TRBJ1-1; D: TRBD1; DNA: TGTGCCAGCAGGTCCGACAGGGGTCGGGGCACTGAAGCTTTCTTT; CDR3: CASRSDRGRGTEAFF
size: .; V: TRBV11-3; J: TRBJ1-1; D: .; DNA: TGTGCCAGCAGCTTATCTGCAGGGAACACTGAAGCTTTCTTT; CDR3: CASSLSAGNTEAFF
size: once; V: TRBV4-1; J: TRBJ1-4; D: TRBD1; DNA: TGCGCCAGCAGCCAAGACATAGGGACAGGAGGAAAACTGTTTTTT; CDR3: CASSQDIGTGGKLFF
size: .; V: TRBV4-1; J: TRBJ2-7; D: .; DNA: TGCGCCAGCAGCCAGGCTAGACAGAGCTCCTACGAGCAGTACTTC; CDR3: CASSQARQSSYEQYF
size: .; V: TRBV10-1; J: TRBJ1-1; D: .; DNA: TGCGCCAGCAGTGACGGGGATGAAGCTTTCTTT; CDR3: CASSDGDEAFF
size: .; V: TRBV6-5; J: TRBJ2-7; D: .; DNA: TGTGCCAGCAGTCCGCAACGGGGTCACCACGAGCAGTACTTC; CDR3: CASSPQRGHHEQYF
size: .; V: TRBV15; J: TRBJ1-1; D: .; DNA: TGTGCCACCAGCAGAAGGCTAGGGGCCTTACTCATGAACACTGAAGCTTTCTTT; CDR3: CATSRRLGALLMNTEAFF
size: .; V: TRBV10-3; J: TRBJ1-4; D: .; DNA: TGTGCCATCAGTGAGTCGACCAAGGGGGGGCCTAATGAAAAACTGTTTTTT; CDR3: CAISESTKGGPNEKLFF
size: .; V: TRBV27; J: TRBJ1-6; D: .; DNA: TGTGCCAGCAGCTTAACAGGGCCCTTCTATAATTCACCCCTCCACTTT; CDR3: CASSLTGPFYNSPLHF
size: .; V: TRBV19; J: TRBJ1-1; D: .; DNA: TGTGCCAGTAGTATAAGGGTGAGGGGGATAGGCGGCACTGAAGCTTTCTTT; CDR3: CASSIRVRGIGGTEAFF
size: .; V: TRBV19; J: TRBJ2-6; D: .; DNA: TGTGCCAGTCACCCACTTGATGCGGCCAACGTCCTGACTTTC; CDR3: CASHPLDAANVLTF
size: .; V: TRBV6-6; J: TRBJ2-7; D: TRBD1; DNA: TGTGCCAGCAGGGCGGACAGGGAGCAGTACTTC; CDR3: CASRADREQYF
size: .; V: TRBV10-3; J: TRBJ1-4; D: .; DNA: TGTGCCATCAGTGTCGGGGGGCCTGAAAAACTGTTTTTT; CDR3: CAISVGGPEKLFF
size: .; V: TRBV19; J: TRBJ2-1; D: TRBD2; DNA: TGTGCCAGTAGTTCCCATTTAACTAGCGGACACAATGAGCAGTTCTTC; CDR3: CASSSHLTSGHNEQFF
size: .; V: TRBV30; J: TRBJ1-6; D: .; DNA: TGTGCCTGGGGGGGGAGGCCACCCCTCCACTTT; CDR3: CAWGGRPPLHF
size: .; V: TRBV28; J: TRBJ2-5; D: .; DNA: TGTGCCAGCCGCGACTCAGAGACCCAGTACTTC; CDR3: CASRDSETQYF
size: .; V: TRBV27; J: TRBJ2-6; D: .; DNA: TGTGCCAGCAGACGGACTGCTACTGACTCTGGGGCCAACGTCCTGACTTTC; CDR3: CASRRTATDSGANVLTF
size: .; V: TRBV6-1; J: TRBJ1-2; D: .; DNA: TGTGCCAGCAGTGATTCGGACTATGGCTACACCTTC; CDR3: CASSDSDYGYTF
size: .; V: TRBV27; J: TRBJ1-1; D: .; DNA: TGTGCCAGCAGTTTAAAAGGGAGCACTGAAGCTTTCTTT; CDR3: CASSLKGSTEAFF
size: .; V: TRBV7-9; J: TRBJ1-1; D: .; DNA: TGTGCCAGCAGCTTAAGGGGAGGCACTGAAGCTTTCTTT; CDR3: CASSLRGGTEAFF
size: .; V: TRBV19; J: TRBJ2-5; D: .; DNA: TGTGCCAGTAGTCCGACCCCCGGAGGGGAGACCCAGTACTTC; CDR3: CASSPTPGGETQYF
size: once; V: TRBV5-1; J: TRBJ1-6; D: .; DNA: TGCGCCAGCAGCTTGAAACCAGGGCGGCTGTCACCCCTCCACTTT; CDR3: CASSLKPGRLSPLHF
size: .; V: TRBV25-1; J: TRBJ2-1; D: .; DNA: TGTGCCAGCAGCCCGAGGGGGATTGCCTCCTACAATGAGCAGTTCTTC; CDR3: CASSPRGIASYNEQFF
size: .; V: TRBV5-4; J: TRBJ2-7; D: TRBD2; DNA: TGTGCCAGCCCCAGCCCCAGGGAGCGGGGGGACTCCAACGAGCAGTACTTC; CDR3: CASPSPRERGDSNEQYF
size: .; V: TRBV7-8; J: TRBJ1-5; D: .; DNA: TGTGCCAGCAGCTTCCTAGATCAGCCCCAGCATTTT; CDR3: CASSFLDQPQHF
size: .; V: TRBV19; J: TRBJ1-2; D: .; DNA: TGTGCCAGTAGGCCAAGGGGAGGCGTTAGCTATGGCTACACCTTC; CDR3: CASRPRGGVSYGYTF